Listed below are T cell receptor beta chains from one sample, sequenced in a study of blood T cell repertoires in COVID-19. Some clones are missing from TCRdb's copy, which holds only in-frame ones; the method was immunoSEQ multiplex PCR. The table shows roughly 130,000 clones, with roughly nine tenths occurring only once. The sequencing input was peripheral blood. Receptor source: a man aged 50 to 60 with active COVID-19. CDR3s include the opening cysteine and the closing phenylalanine or tryptophan. The order of the fields is V gene, clone size, D gene, J gene, CDR3 DNA, CDR3 protein. A D gene is named only where the DNA matches it firmly. Clone size is stated in some rows and not others, as once, few, many or a class when expanded.

v_gene: TRBV2
abundance: .
d_gene: TRBD1
j_gene: TRBJ2-2
CDR3nt: TGTGCCAGCAGACTAACTGGACAGGGAGTCGGGGAGCTGTTTTTT
CDR3aa: CASRLTGQGVGELFF

v_gene: TRBV11-2
abundance: .
d_gene: TRBD2
j_gene: TRBJ2-1
CDR3nt: TGTGCCAGCAGCCTAGCGGGAGCCACAAATGAGCAGTTCTTC
CDR3aa: CASSLAGATNEQFF

v_gene: TRBV7-9
abundance: .
d_gene: .
j_gene: TRBJ1-6
CDR3nt: TGTGCCAGCAGCTTAGTATATAGCGATTCACCCCTCCACTTT
CDR3aa: CASSLVYSDSPLHF

v_gene: TRBV19
abundance: .
d_gene: .
j_gene: TRBJ1-6
CDR3nt: TGTGCCAGTAGACGGGACTTAGGGCCAAATTCACCCCTCCACTTT
CDR3aa: CASRRDLGPNSPLHF

v_gene: TRBV7-7
abundance: many
d_gene: .
j_gene: TRBJ2-7
CDR3nt: TGTGCCAGCAGCTTAGTGGACCGGGGTGAGCAGTACTTC
CDR3aa: CASSLVDRGEQYF

v_gene: TRBV19
abundance: .
d_gene: .
j_gene: TRBJ2-1
CDR3nt: TGTGCCTCCCTTCCGGCGGTTGGGGCATACAATGAGCAGTTCTTC
CDR3aa: CASLPAVGAYNEQFF

v_gene: TRBV5-1
abundance: .
d_gene: TRBD1
j_gene: TRBJ1-1
CDR3nt: TGCGCCAGCAGCCCTGGACAGGCCAACACTGAAGCTTTCTTT
CDR3aa: CASSPGQANTEAFF

v_gene: TRBV6-5
abundance: .
d_gene: TRBD1
j_gene: TRBJ1-2
CDR3nt: TGTGCCAGCAGTTCCCCTAGACAGGGCCGGTCGGGTGGCTACACCTTC
CDR3aa: CASSSPRQGRSGGYTF

v_gene: TRBV4-2
abundance: .
d_gene: TRBD2
j_gene: TRBJ2-5
CDR3nt: TGTGCCAGCAGCGTCGGCGGGGGGGCCGGTCTGGAGACCCAGTACTTC
CDR3aa: CASSVGGGAGLETQYF

v_gene: TRBV10-2
abundance: few
d_gene: .
j_gene: TRBJ1-5
CDR3nt: TGCGCCAGCAGTGGACAGGGCAATCAGCCCCAGCATTTT
CDR3aa: CASSGQGNQPQHF

v_gene: TRBV3-1/TRBV3-2
abundance: .
d_gene: TRBD2
j_gene: TRBJ2-5
CDR3nt: TGTGCCAGCAATAACGGACTAGCTGGCGAGACCCAGTACTTC
CDR3aa: CASNNGLAGETQYF

v_gene: TRBV11-2
abundance: .
d_gene: .
j_gene: TRBJ2-7
CDR3nt: TGTGCCAGCAGCTTAGACAGGGGCCACGAGCAGTACTTC
CDR3aa: CASSLDRGHEQYF

v_gene: TRBV6-2/TRBV6-3
abundance: once
d_gene: TRBD2
j_gene: TRBJ2-1
CDR3nt: TGTGCCAGCAGTGGCGGGGGTTTCTCCTACAATGAGCAGTTCTTC
CDR3aa: CASSGGGFSYNEQFF

v_gene: TRBV6-5
abundance: .
d_gene: TRBD1
j_gene: TRBJ1-2
CDR3nt: TGTGCCAGCAGTTTCGGGACAGGCTTTGGCTACACCTTC
CDR3aa: CASSFGTGFGYTF

v_gene: TRBV11-3
abundance: .
d_gene: .
j_gene: TRBJ2-1
CDR3nt: TGTGCCAGCAGCTTACTCCCGGTCCGCTCCTACAATGAGCAGTTCTTC
CDR3aa: CASSLLPVRSYNEQFF

v_gene: TRBV5-1
abundance: .
d_gene: .
j_gene: TRBJ2-7
CDR3nt: TGCGCCAGCAGCTTGCGGGGGGCTTCCTACGAGCAGTACTTC
CDR3aa: CASSLRGASYEQYF

v_gene: TRBV4-1
abundance: .
d_gene: .
j_gene: TRBJ2-1
CDR3nt: TGCGCCAGCAGCCAAGTTGCCCGACAGAGTTACAATGAGCAGTTCTTC
CDR3aa: CASSQVARQSYNEQFF

v_gene: TRBV4-1
abundance: .
d_gene: .
j_gene: TRBJ1-1
CDR3nt: TGCGCCAGCAGCTTTAGCCTTACAGGTGAGGCTTTCTTT
CDR3aa: CASSFSLTGEAFF

v_gene: TRBV15
abundance: .
d_gene: .
j_gene: TRBJ2-7
CDR3nt: TGTGCCACCAGCCGATTGGGGGCTTCCGAGCAGTACTTC
CDR3aa: CATSRLGASEQYF

v_gene: TRBV9
abundance: .
d_gene: .
j_gene: TRBJ2-5
CDR3nt: TGTGCCAGCAGCCCGTATCCCCAAGAGACCCAGTACTTC
CDR3aa: CASSPYPQETQYF

v_gene: TRBV11-3
abundance: .
d_gene: .
j_gene: TRBJ2-3
CDR3nt: TGTGCCAGCAGCTTAGATCGGGTCCTCCGCACAGATACGCAGTATTTT
CDR3aa: CASSLDRVLRTDTQYF

v_gene: TRBV7-2
abundance: once
d_gene: .
j_gene: TRBJ2-2
CDR3nt: TGTGCCAGCAGCAAACGGGGGGACAGGATTAACACCGGGGAGCTGTTTTTT
CDR3aa: CASSKRGDRINTGELFF

v_gene: TRBV4-2
abundance: .
d_gene: TRBD1
j_gene: TRBJ1-6
CDR3nt: TGTGCCAGCAGCCAATCTCCGGGACAGGTTAATTCACCCCTCCACTTT
CDR3aa: CASSQSPGQVNSPLHF

v_gene: TRBV11-2
abundance: .
d_gene: .
j_gene: TRBJ1-1
CDR3nt: TGTGCCAGCAGCCTAAGGACACTAGAAGCTTTCTTT
CDR3aa: CASSLRTLEAFF

v_gene: TRBV5-1
abundance: .
d_gene: TRBD1
j_gene: TRBJ2-1
CDR3nt: TGCGCCAGCAGCTTCCGGGACAGGGGAGACAATGAGCAGTTCTTC
CDR3aa: CASSFRDRGDNEQFF

v_gene: TRBV5-1
abundance: .
d_gene: .
j_gene: TRBJ1-4
CDR3nt: TGCGCCAGCAGCACCGGGAGCCTTGAAAAACTGTTTTTT
CDR3aa: CASSTGSLEKLFF

v_gene: TRBV18
abundance: .
d_gene: .
j_gene: TRBJ2-3
CDR3nt: TGTGCCAGCTCACGACTCGACGGCAGCACAGATACGCAGTATTTT
CDR3aa: CASSRLDGSTDTQYF

v_gene: TRBV18
abundance: .
d_gene: TRBD1
j_gene: TRBJ1-1
CDR3nt: TGTGCCAGCTCACCAGGACAGGGGGCAGGGAACACTGAAGCTTTCTTT
CDR3aa: CASSPGQGAGNTEAFF

v_gene: TRBV5-6
abundance: .
d_gene: TRBD1
j_gene: TRBJ1-4
CDR3nt: TGTGCCAGCAGCTCCTTAGGGGGCTTCGATGAAAAACTGTTTTTT
CDR3aa: CASSSLGGFDEKLFF

v_gene: TRBV5-4
abundance: .
d_gene: TRBD1
j_gene: TRBJ1-2
CDR3nt: TGTGCCAGCAGCCTCTCTTACAGGGGCGAGAACTATGGCTACACCTTC
CDR3aa: CASSLSYRGENYGYTF

v_gene: TRBV14
abundance: once
d_gene: TRBD2
j_gene: TRBJ2-5
CDR3nt: TGTGCCAGCAGCCAAGATTCGAGCGGGGTCGGGACCCAGTACTTC
CDR3aa: CASSQDSSGVGTQYF

v_gene: TRBV19
abundance: .
d_gene: TRBD2
j_gene: TRBJ2-1
CDR3nt: TGTGCCAGTAGTATTATAGCGGGAGGGCTTAATGAGCAGTTCTTC
CDR3aa: CASSIIAGGLNEQFF

v_gene: TRBV3-1/TRBV3-2
abundance: .
d_gene: TRBD2
j_gene: TRBJ2-5
CDR3nt: TGTGCCAGCAGCCTCCCCTTGGGACTAGCGGGAAAAGAGACCCAGTACTTC
CDR3aa: CASSLPLGLAGKETQYF

v_gene: TRBV6-6
abundance: .
d_gene: .
j_gene: TRBJ1-1
CDR3nt: TGTGCCAGCAGTAAACTTCGCGAAGCTTTCTTT
CDR3aa: CASSKLREAFF

v_gene: TRBV11-2
abundance: .
d_gene: .
j_gene: TRBJ1-2
CDR3nt: TGTGCCAGCAGCCCAGGGTTATGGGATGGCTACACCTTC
CDR3aa: CASSPGLWDGYTF

v_gene: TRBV10-3
abundance: .
d_gene: .
j_gene: TRBJ2-3
CDR3nt: TGTGCCATCAGTGAGTCAGGGGCCAGCACAGATACGCAGTATTTT
CDR3aa: CAISESGASTDTQYF

v_gene: TRBV7-9
abundance: .
d_gene: .
j_gene: TRBJ1-6
CDR3nt: TGTGCCAGCAGAACCGGTGATAATTCACCCCTCCACTTT
CDR3aa: CASRTGDNSPLHF

v_gene: TRBV19
abundance: few
d_gene: .
j_gene: TRBJ1-2
CDR3nt: TGTGCCAGTAGTATCTGGCAGGCATCTGATGGCTACACCTTC
CDR3aa: CASSIWQASDGYTF

v_gene: TRBV29-1
abundance: .
d_gene: TRBD1
j_gene: TRBJ1-1
CDR3nt: TGCAGCGTTTCCTTGGGACAGATGAACACTGAAGCTTTCTTT
CDR3aa: CSVSLGQMNTEAFF

v_gene: TRBV11-2
abundance: .
d_gene: .
j_gene: TRBJ2-2
CDR3nt: TGTGCCAGCAGCCCCCGGTCCGGGGAGCTGTTTTTT
CDR3aa: CASSPRSGELFF

v_gene: TRBV6-1
abundance: .
d_gene: TRBD1
j_gene: TRBJ1-1
CDR3nt: TGTGCCAGCAGTGACCCGGGACAGTTGCACACTGAAGCTTTCTTT
CDR3aa: CASSDPGQLHTEAFF

v_gene: TRBV9
abundance: .
d_gene: .
j_gene: TRBJ2-2
CDR3nt: TGTGCCAGCAGCGTAGTATCTAGCCCGTTCACCGGGGAGCTGTTTTTT
CDR3aa: CASSVVSSPFTGELFF

v_gene: TRBV6-5
abundance: once
d_gene: TRBD1
j_gene: TRBJ1-3
CDR3nt: TGTGCCAGCAGCGCTGACAGGGCTGCCGGAAACACCATATATTTT
CDR3aa: CASSADRAAGNTIYF

v_gene: TRBV7-8
abundance: .
d_gene: TRBD2
j_gene: TRBJ2-5
CDR3nt: TGTGCCAGCAGCTTAATGTCTAGCGGGGGGCAAGAGACCCAGTACTTC
CDR3aa: CASSLMSSGGQETQYF

v_gene: TRBV10-3
abundance: .
d_gene: TRBD1
j_gene: TRBJ2-3
CDR3nt: TGTGCCATCGGGACAGGGGGCCAAGATACGCAGTATTTT
CDR3aa: CAIGTGGQDTQYF

v_gene: TRBV6-5
abundance: .
d_gene: .
j_gene: TRBJ1-1
CDR3nt: TGTGCCAGCAGAAAAGACACGGTGGCTGAAGCTTTCTTT
CDR3aa: CASRKDTVAEAFF

v_gene: TRBV29-1
abundance: once
d_gene: TRBD1
j_gene: TRBJ2-1
CDR3nt: TGCAGCGTTTCCCGACAGGGTGGGTATGAGCAGTTCTTC
CDR3aa: CSVSRQGGYEQFF

v_gene: TRBV29-1
abundance: .
d_gene: .
j_gene: TRBJ1-4
CDR3nt: TGCAGCGTTACCACCGGTCTAACTAATGAAAAACTGTTTTTT
CDR3aa: CSVTTGLTNEKLFF

v_gene: TRBV12-3/TRBV12-4
abundance: .
d_gene: .
j_gene: TRBJ1-3
CDR3nt: TGTGCCAGCACGGGGAGAAATGGAAACACCATATATTTT
CDR3aa: CASTGRNGNTIYF

v_gene: TRBV19
abundance: .
d_gene: TRBD1
j_gene: TRBJ2-3
CDR3nt: TGTGCCACCTCGGACAGGGTGTGGACAGATACGCAGTATTTT
CDR3aa: CATSDRVWTDTQYF

v_gene: TRBV6-5
abundance: once
d_gene: TRBD1
j_gene: TRBJ2-7
CDR3nt: TGTGCCAGCAGTACTAAACAGGGGGCCGGGTACGAGCAGTACTTC
CDR3aa: CASSTKQGAGYEQYF

v_gene: TRBV5-1
abundance: .
d_gene: .
j_gene: TRBJ1-1
CDR3nt: TGCGCCAGCAGCGCGGGGAACACTGAAGCTTTCTTT
CDR3aa: CASSAGNTEAFF

v_gene: TRBV5-1
abundance: .
d_gene: TRBD2
j_gene: TRBJ2-1
CDR3nt: TGCGCCAGCAGCTTGGGAATAGGCGGGGGGTCTTACAATGAGCAGTTCTTC
CDR3aa: CASSLGIGGGSYNEQFF

v_gene: TRBV14
abundance: .
d_gene: TRBD2
j_gene: TRBJ2-3
CDR3nt: TGTGCCAGCAGCCAAGGTAGGAATAGCGGGGACACAGATACGCAGTATTTT
CDR3aa: CASSQGRNSGDTDTQYF

v_gene: TRBV7-9
abundance: .
d_gene: .
j_gene: TRBJ1-5
CDR3nt: TGTGCCAGCAGCTGGAACCGGGACACCTTTCTTAGCAATCAGCCCCAGCATTTT
CDR3aa: CASSWNRDTFLSNQPQHF

v_gene: TRBV12-3/TRBV12-4
abundance: .
d_gene: .
j_gene: TRBJ1-1
CDR3nt: TGTGCCAGCAGGAGGAGGGGTGAAGCTTTCTTT
CDR3aa: CASRRRGEAFF

v_gene: TRBV19
abundance: .
d_gene: TRBD1
j_gene: TRBJ1-5
CDR3nt: TGTGCCAGCATAGACAGGGGAGATAGCAATCAGCCCCAGCATTTT
CDR3aa: CASIDRGDSNQPQHF

v_gene: TRBV9
abundance: .
d_gene: .
j_gene: TRBJ1-5
CDR3nt: TGTGCCAGCAGCGTAGAACAGGGTAGGGGCAATCAGCCCCAGCATTTT
CDR3aa: CASSVEQGRGNQPQHF

v_gene: TRBV7-9
abundance: .
d_gene: .
j_gene: TRBJ1-1
CDR3nt: TGTGCCAGCAGCTTATCGGCGGGCAACACTGAAGCTTTCTTT
CDR3aa: CASSLSAGNTEAFF